A few counts support the clone carrying this T cell receptor beta chain. As yet, its antigen is unknown. Sample-barcoded 5' priming and a J-beta primer mix drove a second PCR of roughly 6 to 12 cycles. A template-switch adaptor containing 12 random nucleotides labeled each cDNA molecule. Sequencing yielded, for each sample, at least 2.5 million paired-end reads carrying CDR3. TCRdb re-called the 5' RACE reads with MiXCR, one entry per CDR3 protein. The sample yields about 1.8 million distinct CDR3 sequences, roughly 49% seen once. This CDR3 comprises 16 residues. The V gene lost 4 bases and the J gene lost 3 bases, with 16 bases spanning the gap. Per germline, CDR1 SGHTA and CDR2 FQGNSA. The data originate from a study of blood T cells in healthy people across ages. Study-wide points: CMV status of donors was not determined, possibly confounding expanded clonotype changes. It was not possible, with unsorted PBMCs, to conclusively compare naive and antigen-experienced cells.

The sequencing input was blood. The TCR comes from a woman in her forties in good health. The chain couples TRBV7-2 to TRBJ2-4; D possibly corresponds to TRBD1 (5 bases). The CDR3 sequence is CASSSRGGASKNIQYF. CDR3 DNA: TGTGCCAGCAGCTCCCGCGGTGGGGCGAGCAAAAACATTCAGTACTTC.